Below, 30 T cell receptor beta chains from the same sample are listed, as sequenced in a study of human T cells and chemical hapten exposure. The time point was: pre-sensitization, week 0. Treatment meaning: therapeutic diphenylcyclopropenone sensitization with weekly scalp DPC. TCRdb reanalysed the RACE reads using MiXCR and keeps one entry per CDR3 protein. The sample has 35,000 to 45,000 distinct CDR3 sequences, around an eighth seen once. The sample was whole blood, taken in connection with sensitization to the hapten diphenylcyclopropenone (DPC). These receptors all stem from a woman aged 25 to 39 with alopecia areata. Some clones in this sample may be carry-over from other donors' samples.

The table lists this clonotype with a few counts. This sequence joins TRBV20-1 and TRBJ2-1, with TRBD2 matching 13 bases. In germline, CDR1 is DFQATT, CDR2 SNEGSKA (reference sequence). The length of the CDR3 is 18 residues. Trimming took 0 bases from V and 1 from J; bases not matched to a gene: 6. Written as DNA, the CDR3 is TGCAGTGCTAGAGATGGACTAGCGGGAGTAGGGTCCTACAATGAGCAGTTCTTC. Its translation: CSARDGLAGVGSYNEQFF.

In this sample, this clonotype turned up many times. The gene calls are TRBV4-2 and TRBJ1-5, with D unclear. The V end was cut by 1 base, the J end by 6 bases, with 4 bases between. Germline V gene data show CDR1 as LGHNA and CDR2 as YNFKEQ. The CDR3 is 12 amino acids. The CDR3 DNA reads TGTGCCAGCAGCCAAGGGATTCAGCCCCAGCATTTT. Amino acids: CASSQGIQPQHF.

The sample holds a few counts of this clonotype. V and J are TRBV28 and TRBJ1-2, with D unclear. The germline V and J ends were trimmed by 6 bases and 4 bases, with 12 bases remaining between them. The CDR3 spans 13 residues. From germline, CDR1 is MDHEN and CDR2 SYDVKM. The CDR3 here is CASRPGLIYGYTF. The CDR3 bases are TGTGCCAGCAGACCCGGTCTCATCTATGGCTACACCTTC.

The chain couples TRBV3-2 to TRBJ2-6; the table names TRBD1, a call not compared with the DNA. TRBV3-2 is a known pseudogene. CDR3 length: 18 residues. The CDR3 loop reads CASSQAAGRGTGANVLTF. Here the CDR3 DNA reads TGTGCCAGCAGCCAGGCTGCCGGGAGAGGTACTGGGGCCAACGTCCTGACTTTC.

This chain links TRBV28 with TRBJ1-1; D is perhaps TRBD1 (5 bases). This CDR3 is 13 amino acids long. CDR1 and CDR2 (germline): MDHEN, SYDVKM. V lost 3 bases, J lost 5 bases, and 10 bases lay in between. The CDR3 DNA follows: TGTGCCAGCAGTTTGGTTTGGGGGACTGAAGCTTTCTTT. Its protein is CASSLVWGTEAFF.

The J gene is TRBJ2-7, the V gene TRBV20-1; 7 nucleotides agree with TRBD1. V was pared by 5 bases and J by 5 bases, with 9 bases of the junction left unmatched. CDR3 length equals 13 residues. Germline-derived CDR1 and CDR2 are DFQATT and SNEGSKA (reference sequence). Here the CDR3 DNA reads TGCAGTGCTCGACAGGGCCTTGAGGACGAGCAGTACTTC. Amino acids: CSARQGLEDEQYF.

At least ten counts were recorded for this clonotype. The gene calls are TRBV6-2 or TRBV6-3 and TRBJ2-1; possible D gene TRBD1, 5 bases. Germline loops: CDR1 MNHEY, CDR2 SVGEGT. V was clipped by 6 bases and J by 10 bases, with 10 bases between them. CDR3 length: 11 amino acids. CDR3 residues: CASSNNREQFF. CDR3 DNA: TGTGCCAGCAGCAACAACAGGGAGCAGTTCTTC.

The rearrangement uses TRBV9 and TRBJ2-5; TRBD2 matches 10 bases. CDR1 and CDR2 from the germline V gene are SGDLS and YYNGEE. J lost 2 bases, V lost 3 bases, and 16 bases had no gene match. The CDR3 is 19 amino acids. CDR3 coding DNA: TGTGCCAGCAGCGGAATGCTAGCGGGAGTCGGGGGTCGGCAAGAGACCCAGTACTTC. Translation gives CASSGMLAGVGGRQETQYF.

The genes are TRBV28 and TRBJ2-7, with unresolved D. CDR1 is MDHEN and CDR2 is SYDVKM in the germline V gene. This CDR3 comprises 11 residues. Trimming stripped 2 bases from V and 7 bases from J, with 6 bases between. CDR3 loop: CASSLMREQYF. CDR3 in DNA: TGTGCCAGCAGTTTAATGCGGGAGCAGTACTTC.

V gene TRBV21-1 combines with J gene TRBJ2-5. TRBV21-1 is described as a pseudogene. The CDR3 is 12 amino acids. CDR3 sequence reads: CARAGPDETQYF. For the CDR3, the DNA is TGTGCCCGGGCAGGACCGGATGAGACCCAGTACTTC.

Ten or more counts support this clonotype. The chain is built from TRBV7-3 and TRBJ1-1; no firm D call. Trimming pared 2 bases from V and 0 bases from J, leaving 10 bases between. This CDR3 spans 15 amino acids. The germline gives CDR1 SGHTA, CDR2 FQGTGA. The CDR3 DNA reads TGTGCCAGCAGCTTATTTTCGGGGATGAACACTGAAGCTTTCTTT. Encoded protein: CASSLFSGMNTEAFF.

A few counts support this clonotype. The V and J genes are TRBV2 and TRBJ2-3; D not resolved. Germline V gives CDR1 SNHLY, CDR2 FYNNEI. The CDR3 length is 9 residues. The V and J ends lost 9 bases and 3 bases respectively, with 1 base between them. The CDR3 is CARTDTQYF. In nucleotides, the CDR3 is TGTGCCAGGACAGATACGCAGTATTTT.

There are many counts of this clonotype. The chain combines TRBV25-1 with TRBJ1-3, with D unresolved. V lost 2 bases and J 4 bases, leaving 9 bases between the germline ends. This CDR3 has 14 residues. The V gene's germline CDR1 is MGHDK and CDR2 SYGVNS. CDR3: CASSETHVGNTIYF. CDR3 DNA sequence: TGTGCCAGCAGTGAAACCCATGTCGGAAACACCATATATTTT. The whole variable domain, remainder taken from reference TRBV25-1 and TRBJ1-3, is EADIYQTPRYLVIGTGKKITLECSQTMGHDKMYWYQQDPGMELHLIHYSYGVNSTEKGDLSSESTVSRIRTEHFPLTLESARPSHTSQYLCASSETHVGNTIYFGEGSWLTVV.

This clonotype was counted many times. The chain has TRBV20-1 and TRBJ1-4; D gene unclear. The germline V gene has CDR1 DFQATT and CDR2 SNEGSKA (reference sequence). V lost 6 bases, J lost 4 bases, and 15 bases lay in between. CDR3 size: 14 residues. The CDR3 loop reads CSAKIGQDNEKLFF. The CDR3 DNA reads TGCAGTGCCAAAATCGGGCAGGATAATGAAAAACTGTTTTTT.

The V call is TRBV2, the J call TRBJ2-1; the D is unclear. V was pared by 4 bases and J by 3 bases, with 10 bases between. CDR1 is SNHLY and CDR2 is FYNNEI in the germline V gene. The CDR3 is 14 residues long. Here the CDR3 DNA reads TGTGCCAGCAGTGGTGTCACCATCTACAATGAGCAGTTCTTC. Amino acids: CASSGVTIYNEQFF. Combining the CDR3 with reference TRBV2 and TRBJ2-1 gives the whole variable domain EPEVTQTPSHQVTQMGQEVILRCVPISNHLYFYWYRQILGQKVEFLVSFYNNEISEKSEIFDDQFSVERPDGSNFTLKIRSTKLEDSAMYFCASSGVTIYNEQFFGPGTRLTVL.

This clonotype occurred a few times. V and J are TRBV20-1 and TRBJ2-6; D uncertain. This CDR3 contains 16 residues. Germline CDR1 is DFQATT and CDR2 is SNEGSKA (reference sequence). V was cut by 0 bases and J by 0 bases, with 9 bases left in between. The CDR3 loop reads CSARELWSSGANVLTF. CDR3 in DNA: TGCAGTGCTAGAGAATTGTGGAGCTCTGGGGCCAACGTCCTGACTTTC.

The chain links TRBV4-2 to TRBJ2-2; D not certain. Germline lookup yields CDR1 LGHNA and CDR2 YNFKEQ. The CDR3 runs 13 residues. Trimming pared 1 base from V and 10 bases from J, leaving 10 bases between. The CDR3 DNA is TGTGCCAGCAGCCAAGGGCAGCAGATGGAGCTGTTTTTT. Its translation is CASSQGQQMELFF.

There are a few counts of this clonotype. The rearrangement uses TRBV2 and TRBJ2-5; 11 nucleotides align to TRBD2. Per the germline V gene, CDR1 is SNHLY and CDR2 is FYNNEI. With 8 bases clipped from V and 2 bases from J, the junction kept 4 bases outside the gene matches. There are 14 residues in the CDR3. The CDR3 region is CASQGLAAQETQYF. The CDR3 nucleotides are TGTGCCAGCCAGGGACTAGCGGCACAAGAGACCCAGTACTTC.

There are a few counts of this clonotype. This chain uses TRBV19 with TRBJ2-7, with a tentative D call TRBD1 (5 bases). Germline loops: CDR1 LNHDA, CDR2 SQIVND (reference sequence). V was clipped by 3 bases and J by 1 base, with 13 bases between them. The CDR3 is 15 residues long. The CDR3 DNA sequence: TGTGCCAGTAGTATTCTCCATTCAGGGTCCTACGAGCAGTACTTC. Its protein is CASSILHSGSYEQYF.

This clonotype has a count of ten or more. This chain connects TRBV11-2 to TRBJ2-3; D tentatively fits TRBD1 or TRBD2 (5 bases each). Per germline, CDR1 SGHAT and CDR2 FQNNGV. V dropped 5 bases and J dropped 7 bases, with 13 bases sitting between them. The CDR3 contains 13 residues. In DNA form, the CDR3 reads TGTGCCAGCAGCCCCGGGACCACCCATACGCAGTATTTT. It specifies CASSPGTTHTQYF.

This chain uses TRBV20-1 with TRBJ2-1; D might be TRBD1 (7 bases). The CDR3 runs 13 residues. Germline-derived CDR1 and CDR2 are DFQATT and SNEGSKA (reference sequence). The V end was cut by 6 bases, the J end by 5 bases, with 14 bases between. CDR3 DNA: TGCAGTGCCCAGGGGGGAGTAAACAATGAGCAGTTCTTC. This gives the protein CSAQGGVNNEQFF.

The sample holds many counts of this clonotype. The rearrangement links TRBV15 to TRBJ2-5, with 7 bases that match TRBD1. This CDR3 region has 18 residues. V trimming: 0 bases; J trimming: 3 bases; junction bases outside the gene matches: 13. Germline V lookup: CDR1 LNHNV, CDR2 YYDKDF (reference sequence). As DNA, the CDR3 is TGTGCCACCAGCAGAGATTATCTGGCATTGGGACAGAAAGAGACCCAGTACTTC. The encoded protein is CATSRDYLALGQKETQYF.

In its sample, this clonotype was seen a few times. The V gene is TRBV4-3, the J gene TRBJ2-4; TRBD2 agrees at 14 bases. The J segment lost 8 bases and the V segment lost 0 bases, leaving 6 bases of the junction unmatched. The CDR3 is 17 amino acids. CDR1 LGHNA and CDR2 YSLEER come from the germline V gene. Written as DNA, the CDR3 is TGCGCCAGCAGCCAAGATACCGGGACTAGCGGGAGAGACATTCAGTACTTC. This translates into CASSQDTGTSGRDIQYF.

A few counts support this clonotype. The V gene is TRBV27, the J gene TRBJ1-6, with unresolved D. Germline CDR1 is MNHEY and CDR2 is SMNVEV (reference sequence). Deletions cut 3 bases from V and 8 bases from J, with 11 bases between. The CDR3 covers 14 residues. As DNA, the CDR3 is TGTGCCAGCAGTTTGGGAAGGGCGCATTCACCCCTCCACTTT. Its translation: CASSLGRAHSPLHF.

This clonotype came up many times. The J gene is TRBJ2-1, the V gene TRBV18, with D tentatively TRBD2 (5 bases). V was shortened by 5 bases and J by 2 bases, with 13 bases between the two germline ends. This CDR3 comprises 15 residues. Germline V gene data show CDR1 as KGHSH and CDR2 as LQKENI. CDR3 sequence reads: CASSALPGAYNEQFF. In nucleotides, the CDR3 is TGTGCCAGCTCAGCACTTCCCGGGGCCTACAATGAGCAGTTCTTC.

V usage is TRBV18 and J usage is TRBJ2-1, with D maybe TRBD2 (6 bases). This CDR3 spans 15 amino acids. Germline V gene lookup returns CDR1 KGHSH and CDR2 LQKENI. V was trimmed by 6 bases and J by 1 base, leaving 13 bases between them. DNA of the CDR3: TGTGCCAGCTCCCTCCGGGACTCATCCTACAATGAGCAGTTCTTC. This encodes CASSLRDSSYNEQFF.

V is TRBV24-1 and J is TRBJ1-1; D remains unclear. CDR3 length: 14 residues. V was trimmed by 2 bases and J by 5 bases, leaving 11 bases between them. Germline lookup yields CDR1 KGHDR and CDR2 SFDVKD. CDR3 DNA: TGTGCCACCAGTGATTCCGAACATGGGACTGAAGCTTTCTTT. Residues: CATSDSEHGTEAFF.

This clonotype was observed many times. This chain joins TRBV11-2 and TRBJ2-3; 8 bases match TRBD2. Germline CDR1 reads SGHAT; CDR2 reads FQNNGV. With V trimmed by 5 bases and J by 3 bases, 4 bases remained unmatched. The CDR3 runs 14 residues. For the CDR3, the DNA is TGTGCCAGCAGCCCCGGACTAGCTACAGATACGCAGTATTTT. It translates to CASSPGLATDTQYF.

This clonotype was seen at least ten times. The chain recombines TRBV12-3 or TRBV12-4 with TRBJ2-1, with D perhaps matching TRBD1 or TRBD2 (6 bases each). Trimming took off 7 bases at V and 7 bases at J, with 26 bases between the two ends. The length of the CDR3 is 17 residues. This CDR3 is CASTSNQGRREKNEQFF. CDR3 bases: TGTGCCAGCACCTCGAACCAGGGGCGGAGGGAGAAAAATGAGCAGTTCTTC.

In its sample, this clonotype was seen many times. The rearrangement uses TRBV13 and TRBJ2-5; D perhaps matches TRBD2 (6 bases). The CDR3 has 12 amino acids. V gave up 8 bases and J gave up 4 bases, with 11 bases separating them. Looked up from germline, CDR1 is PRHDT and CDR2 is FYEKMQ (reference sequence). CDR3 sequence: CASGGAGETQYF. CDR3 nucleotide sequence: TGTGCCAGCGGCGGGGCCGGAGAGACCCAGTACTTC.